This T cell receptor beta chain was captured in a study of metastatic and nonmetastatic thyroid tumors. Study-wide background: Peripheral blood and tumor or nodule samples from malignant and benign thyroid patients were compared.

CDR3 length equals 14 residues. Trimming took 5 bases from V and 13 from J, leaving 23 bases between them. Germline assignment: CDR1 MRHNA and CDR2 SNTAGT. No patient had received any treatment before thyroid surgery. Per the study methods: Building a distant-metastasis classifier for papillary thyroid cancer drew on CDR3 differences across clinicopathological groups. TCRdb recomputed clones from the PCR reads via MiXCR. TCRdb's processing, not the study's, gives the V and J calls here. The sample lists some 27,000 clones; 20% were seen once. This clone came up once. The antigen remains unidentified. Study findings and constraints: Compared with benign nodules, malignant thyroid tumors were reported to have significantly higher TCR beta diversity in both blood and tumor.

Material: blood. The chain employs TRBV6-4 and TRBJ1-2, with D possibly being TRBD1 (5 bases). The receptor was derived from a male donor with papillary thyroid cancer or a benign thyroid nodule (not recorded which). Some clones in this sample may be carry-over from other donors' samples. The CDR3 sequence is CASSKGAGNYAFTF. CDR3 bases: TGTGCCAGCAGTAAAGGGGCTGGGAACTATGCCTTCACCTTC.